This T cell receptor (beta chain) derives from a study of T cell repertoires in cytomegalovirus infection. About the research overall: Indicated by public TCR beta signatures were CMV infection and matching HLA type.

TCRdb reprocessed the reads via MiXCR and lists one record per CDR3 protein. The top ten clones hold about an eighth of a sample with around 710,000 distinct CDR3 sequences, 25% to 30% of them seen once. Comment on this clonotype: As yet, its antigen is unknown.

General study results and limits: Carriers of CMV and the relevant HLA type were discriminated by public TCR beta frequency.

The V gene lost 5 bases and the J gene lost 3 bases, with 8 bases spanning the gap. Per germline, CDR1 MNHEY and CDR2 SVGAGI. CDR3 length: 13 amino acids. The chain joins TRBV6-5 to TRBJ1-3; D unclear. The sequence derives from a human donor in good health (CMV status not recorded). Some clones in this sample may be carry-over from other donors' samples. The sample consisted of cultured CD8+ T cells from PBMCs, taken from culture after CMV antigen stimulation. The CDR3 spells CASSPSYGNTIYF. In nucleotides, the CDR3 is TGTGCCAGCAGTCCAAGTTATGGAAACACCATATATTTT.